These 4 T cell receptor beta chains were all obtained from the same sample, sequenced in a study of control samples from healthy donors and cancer patients. TCRdb's copy holds only in-frame clones and misses some; the assay was immunoSEQ multiplex PCR. The repertoire table contains fewer than 250,000 clones. Sequencing was performed on blood. These receptors were taken from a woman aged 25-40 years in good health.

In DNA form, the CDR3 reads TGTGCCAGCAGTCAAACACGCCAGCCCCAGCATTTT. This translates into CASSQTRQPQHF. The V call is TRBV28, the J call TRBJ1-5, with D unclear. This CDR3 is 12 amino acids long. The V end lost 5 bases, the J end lost 7 bases, and 9 bases lay between the germline ends. Germline V CDR1 and CDR2: MDHEN, SYDVKM.

The rearrangement uses TRBV6-5 and TRBJ2-7; 7 positions match TRBD1. The CDR3 has 14 residues. Germline trimming cut 2 bases from V and 2 bases from J; bases unmatched to any gene: 3. Germline CDR1 reads MNHEY; CDR2 reads SVGAGI. CDR3 sequence: CASSYTDRTYEQYF. Written as DNA, the CDR3 is TGTGCCAGCAGTTACACGGACAGGACCTACGAGCAGTACTTC.

The rearrangement joins TRBV2 to TRBJ2-4; TRBD1 agrees at 9 bases. This CDR3 has 18 amino acids. The trim removed 5 bases at V and 0 bases at J, leaving 11 bases unmatched. Germline V gene lookup returns CDR1 SNHLY and CDR2 FYNNEI. DNA of the CDR3: TGTGCCAGCAGTTTTCAGGGACAGGGAGATCTAGCCAAAAACATTCAGTACTTC. Translation gives CASSFQGQGDLAKNIQYF.

The chain links TRBV5-1 to TRBJ1-2; no definite D call. V lost 0 bases and J 3 bases, leaving 9 bases between the germline ends. Germline V CDR1 and CDR2: SGHRS, YFSETQ. The CDR3 extends over 14 amino acids. The CDR3 region is CASSLGAGDYGYTF. For the CDR3, the DNA is TGCGCCAGCAGCTTGGGTGCGGGCGACTATGGCTACACCTTC. Looking up the rest from reference TRBV5-1 and TRBJ1-2 gives the full variable domain: KAGVTQTPRYLIKTRGQQVTLSCSPISGHRSVSWYQQTPGQGLQFLFEYFSETQRNKGNFPGRFSGRQFSNSRSEMNVSTLELGDSALYLCASSLGAGDYGYTFGSGTRLTVV.